The TCR beta chain under discussion was sequenced for a study of identical twins (dated by TCRdb to 2016 to 2017). Context from the whole study: To test whether fetal clonotypes persist, this study deep-sequenced TCR alpha and beta repertoires from monozygotic twins, from unrelated adults of various ages, and from cord blood. Replicate twin experiments were performed at different times using different library preparation protocols to rule out contamination. Overall results and qualifications from the work: Fewer insertions were carried by abundant cord blood beta clonotypes; a weaker similar trend was observed in young adult naive repertoires, while no such trend was observed in memory repertoires. Out-of-frame TCR alpha sharing in monozygotic twins was systematically underestimated by recombination models, whereas sharing between unrelated individuals was in agreement with the recombination models. Conclusions relied on cross-sectional statistical analysis, since the same donors could not be followed over many years. Out-of-frame TCR alpha sequences shared between twins showed an excess of low generation-probability sequences compared with coincidental sharing between unrelated individuals. Invariant T cells such as MAIT and iNKT could partly confound zero-insertion analyses, although diverse VJ usage argued against such confounding for most clonotypes. In beta out-of-frame sequences, excess twin sharing was weaker, because having fewer shared sequences lowered the signal-to-noise ratio.

This clonotype was recorded at least ten times. Its antigen remains undetermined. Per-base quality was not reported, and no clone a single base away is much larger than it. Every donor was a healthy Caucasian. The twin cohort consisted of three pairs of female monozygotic twins, all aged about 18 to 29 years. Miltenyi CD45RO+ enrichment and human naive T-cell isolation kits were used to isolate memory (CD45RO+) and naive T cells from PBMC. Library creation used 5' RACE. Sequencing was carried out with an Illumina HiSeq 2000. Template switching added a universal primer binding site, and the final cDNA carried a unique molecular identifier that allowed TCR cDNA molecules to be counted accurately. Specific primers in the conserved constant-segment region were used to synthesize first-strand cDNA for the TCR alpha and beta chains. To control for contamination, each cDNA library was double barcoded with a SMART-Mk sample barcode plus Illumina barcodes. Two successive PCR steps introduced TruSeq adapter sequences along with Illumina sample barcodes. Sequencing of the TCR alpha and beta cDNA libraries was done on the Illumina HiSeq platform using custom primers. In the source study's methods: Unique molecular identifiers were extracted from raw reads with MiGEC, and CDR3 positions were determined with MiXCR. Recombination models were inferred per individual with the repgenHMM and IGoR tools using an EM algorithm. The tcR package in R was used for shared clonotype analysis, with sharing normalized by the product of cloneset sizes. Out-of-frame nonproductive sequences were analyzed to study raw recombination free of thymic and clonal selection effects. The raw public data were reprocessed by TCRdb itself: fastp quality trimming at Q25, MiXCR clonotype calling, in-frame beta chains only. CDR3 protein sequences are deduplicated, and each keeps its most common genes and DNA. Here the V and J calls rest on TCRdb's processing, not on the authors' analysis. The sample includes 200,000 to 250,000 distinct CDR3 sequences, with 7.5% observed a single time. The ten most abundant clones make up 1.9% of the sample.

The sample was also linked to a second study, of yellow fever vaccine responses in identical twins. As described in the second report: The authors reported that the T cell response to vaccination in identical twins appeared partly convergent and partly personalized. In the study, vaccine-responding T cell clones were precisely tracked in identical twins.

Sequenced: memory (CD45RO+) T cells sorted from blood. Reading the label with the study, this specimen's cell subset or site is: CD45RO+ enriched T cells. This TCR derives from a woman aged 18-35 years in good health.

The CDR3 reads as follows: CATSRDLGTGGSEQFF. The bases are TGTGCCACCAGCAGAGATCTGGGGACAGGGGGTAGTGAGCAGTTCTTC. The sequence joins TRBV15 to TRBJ2-1, with 11 bases matching TRBD1. Inclusive of the bounding cysteine and phenylalanine, the CDR3 is 16 residues long. Only the CDR3 part of the read is kept: 48 bases, read in frame from the first base. Germline trimming: 0 bases from V, 9 bases from J; junction bases outside gene matches: 7. Taken from the germline V gene (reference sequence), the CDR1 and CDR2 loops are LNHNV and YYDKDF.